Shown below are 29 T cell receptor beta chains from a single sample sequenced in a study of blood T cell repertoires in COVID-19. Sequencing used immunoSEQ multiplex PCR; TCRdb keeps in-frame clones, though not all of them. The table shows tens of thousands of clones, with about nine tenths occurring only once. The specimen was peripheral blood. All receptors derive from a woman of 80 years or more with COVID-19, enrolled during active disease.

The chain is built from TRBV30 and TRBJ2-3; D may be TRBD2 (6 bases). V gave up 7 bases and J gave up 0 bases, with 11 bases separating them. CDR3 length equals 13 residues. Germline V gene data show CDR1 as GTSNPN and CDR2 as SVGIG (reference sequence). In nucleotides, the CDR3 is TGTGCCTCGATAGGAGGGAGCACAGATACGCAGTATTTT. This gives the protein CASIGGSTDTQYF.

The chain combines TRBV7-6 with TRBJ2-2, with 8 nucleotides matching TRBD2. The V and J ends lost 0 bases and 2 bases, in that order; junction bases with no gene match: 8. CDR1 and CDR2 (germline): SGHVS, FNYEAQ. CDR3 length equals 18 residues. As DNA, the CDR3 is TGTGCCAGCAGCTTAGCGCGGTCGGTAGCGGGAAACACCGGGGAGCTGTTTTTT. This translates into CASSLARSVAGNTGELFF.

In nucleotides, the CDR3 is TGTGCCATCAGGGGGGACAGCTTTGTCTCTGGGGCCAACGTCCTGACTTTC. Translated, it gives CAIRGDSFVSGANVLTF. The chain recombines TRBV10-3 with TRBJ2-6; 7 bases are shared with TRBD1. Trimming took 6 bases from V and 0 from J; bases not matched to a gene: 8. Germline CDR1 ENHRY, CDR2 SYGVKD. The CDR3 extends over 17 amino acids.

The V and J genes are TRBV6-5 and TRBJ2-1, with D possibly matching TRBD1 (6 bases). The CDR3 contains 13 residues. Germline CDR1 is MNHEY and CDR2 is SVGAGI. Trimming removed 6 bases from V and 6 bases from J, with 12 bases in between. The CDR3 here is CASRGTGPNEQFF. In nucleotides, the CDR3 is TGTGCCAGCAGGGGCACAGGGCCCAATGAGCAGTTCTTC.

This chain uses TRBV25-1 with TRBJ2-2, with TRBD2 as a possible D gene (6 bases). Germline assignment: CDR1 MGHDK and CDR2 SYGVNS. This CDR3 contains 17 residues. V lost 6 bases to trimming and J lost 0 bases, with 17 bases between them. In nucleotides, the CDR3 is TGTGCCAGCAGCGAGATTAGCGGTAGCACGAACACCGGGGAGCTGTTTTTT. Protein product: CASSEISGSTNTGELFF.

V is TRBV25-1 and J is TRBJ1-4; tentative D call: TRBD1 (6 bases). The CDR3 is 15 amino acids. V was trimmed by 4 bases and J by 2 bases, leaving 11 bases between them. Germline loops: CDR1 MGHDK, CDR2 SYGVNS. In nucleotides, the CDR3 is TGTGCCAGCAGTGGCCGAAGGGGGACTAATGAAAAACTGTTTTTT. Protein: CASSGRRGTNEKLFF.

CDR3 loop: CSVNSGRGEAFF. Written as DNA, the CDR3 is TGCAGCGTGAATTCAGGGCGGGGTGAAGCTTTCTTT. The chain employs TRBV29-1 and TRBJ1-1; weak D call: TRBD1 (5 bases). V lost 6 bases and J 7 bases, leaving 15 bases between the germline ends. From germline, CDR1 is SQVTM and CDR2 ANQGSEA. The CDR3 spans 12 residues.

DNA for the CDR3: TGTGCCAGCAGCTTAGACAGGATGGGGCCCCAGCATTTT. It yields the protein CASSLDRMGPQHF. V gene TRBV7-2 combines with J gene TRBJ1-5; D is possibly TRBD1 (5 bases). The CDR3 consists of 13 residues. The germline CDR1 and CDR2 sequences are SGHTA and FQGNSA. Trimming left V 1 base short and J 9 bases short, with 10 bases between. The full variable domain, with the rest looked up from reference TRBV7-2 and TRBJ1-5, is GAGVSQSPSNKVTEKGKDVELRCDPISGHTALYWYRQSLGQGLEFLIYFQGNSAPDKSGLPSDRFSAERTGGSVSTLTIQRTQQEDSAVYLCASSLDRMGPQHFGDGTRLSIL.

CDR3 protein: CAWSVQYNSPLHF. The CDR3 DNA sequence: TGTGCCTGGAGTGTACAATATAATTCACCCCTCCACTTT. The chain combines TRBV30 with TRBJ1-6; D unresolved. The CDR3 loop spans 13 amino acids. Between the trimmed V and J ends, which lost 0 bases and 4 bases, there was a span of 4 bases. Per the germline V gene, CDR1 is GTSNPN and CDR2 is SVGIG (reference sequence).

This clone turned up a few times. The chain has TRBV28 and TRBJ2-7, with TRBD1 identical over 7 bases. CDR1 MDHEN and CDR2 SYDVKM come from the germline V gene. The trim removed 5 bases at V and 12 bases at J, leaving 10 bases unmatched. This CDR3 is built from 12 residues. The CDR3 nucleotides are TGTGCCAGCAGTCGCCGACAGGGAGCACTGTACTTC. Residues: CASSRRQGALYF.

The genes are TRBV2 and TRBJ1-2; the D is unclear. Looked up from germline, CDR1 is SNHLY and CDR2 is FYNNEI. The V gene lost 7 bases and the J gene lost 1 base, with 10 bases spanning the gap. This CDR3 has 13 amino acids. The CDR3 region has the DNA TGTGCCAGCACGGTGTACCTTAACTATGGCTACACCTTC. It specifies CASTVYLNYGYTF. The whole variable domain, remainder taken from reference TRBV2 and TRBJ1-2, is EPEVTQTPSHQVTQMGQEVILRCVPISNHLYFYWYRQILGQKVEFLVSFYNNEISEKSEIFDDQFSVERPDGSNFTLKIRSTKLEDSAMYFCASTVYLNYGYTFGSGTRLTVV.

This clone appeared a single time. The genes are TRBV27 and TRBJ2-5, with 7 bases identical to TRBD2. Unmatched junction bases numbered 9, after V lost 6 bases and J lost 5 bases. Germline V gives CDR1 MNHEY, CDR2 SMNVEV (reference sequence). The CDR3 loop spans 14 amino acids. CDR3 protein: CASRGAGLGETQYF. CDR3 in DNA: TGTGCCAGCAGGGGAGCGGGATTAGGGGAGACCCAGTACTTC.

CDR3: CASSIGYGYTF. The CDR3 nucleotides are TGTGCCAGTAGTATCGGCTATGGCTACACCTTC. The chain recombines TRBV19 with TRBJ1-2; D is unclear. V lost 3 bases to trimming and J lost 4 bases, with 3 bases between them. This CDR3 is built from 11 residues. Per germline, CDR1 LNHDA and CDR2 SQIVND (reference sequence).

The chain recombines TRBV6-5 with TRBJ2-1; weak D call: TRBD1 (6 bases). V was pared by 7 bases and J by 6 bases, with 16 bases between. This CDR3 has 14 amino acids. Germline lookup yields CDR1 MNHEY and CDR2 SVGAGI. CDR3 loop: CASTEGDLRNEQFF. CDR3 in DNA: TGTGCCAGCACCGAGGGGGACCTCCGCAATGAGCAGTTCTTC.

The chain employs TRBV6-4 and TRBJ1-5, with 8 bases aligning to TRBD1. The CDR3 loop spans 16 amino acids. The germline V gene has CDR1 MRHNA and CDR2 SNTAGT. V lost 6 bases and J lost 0; bases outside the gene matches: 7. The DNA for the CDR3 is TGTGCCAGCAGGCGGACAGGGCCCGTTAGCAATCAGCCCCAGCATTTT. It yields the protein CASRRTGPVSNQPQHF.

CDR3 sequence (DNA): TGTGCCAGCAGCTTACTAAATGTGGGCCCCTATGGCTACACCTTC. Its translation: CASSLLNVGPYGYTF. This chain connects TRBV7-2 to TRBJ1-2, with D unclear. This CDR3 is built from 15 residues. The V end was cut by 2 bases, the J end by 4 bases, with 14 bases between. CDR1 is SGHTA, CDR2 FQGNSA, per germline.

Here the CDR3 DNA reads TGTGCCAGTAGATATCCGGTAGGGGCGAACGGTATCACTGAAGCTTTCTTT. Translation: CASRYPVGANGITEAFF. The chain couples TRBV19 to TRBJ1-1; TRBD1 might be the D (5 bases). Trimming stripped 6 bases from V and 4 bases from J, with 24 bases between. The CDR3 sequence is 17 residues long. CDR1 and CDR2 from the germline V gene are LNHDA and SQIVND (reference sequence). Full variable domain (missing parts from reference TRBV19 and TRBJ1-1): DGGITQSPKYLFRKEGQNVTLSCEQNLNHDAMYWYRQDPGQGLRLIYYSQIVNDFQKGDIAEGYSVSREKKESFPLTVTSAQKNPTAFYLCASRYPVGANGITEAFFGQGTRLTVV.

V usage is TRBV15 and J usage is TRBJ1-1; D is undetermined. CDR1 is LNHNV, CDR2 YYDKDF, per germline (reference sequence). V was pared by 1 base and J by 2 bases, with 11 bases between. This CDR3 comprises 15 residues. CDR3 in amino acids: CATSRVEHYNTEAFF. The CDR3 DNA sequence: TGTGCCACCAGCAGAGTTGAACACTATAACACTGAAGCTTTCTTT.

A single count supports this clone. The V and J genes are TRBV6-5 and TRBJ1-5, with TRBD1 as a possible D gene (5 bases). The CDR3 runs to 13 residues. Germline CDR1 and CDR2: MNHEY and SVGAGI. V dropped 6 bases and J dropped 7 bases, with 13 bases sitting between them. Here the CDR3 reads CASSETAGQPQHF. The DNA for the CDR3 is TGTGCCAGCAGCGAGACAGCGGGCCAGCCCCAGCATTTT.

The chain combines TRBV2 with TRBJ1-2, with 7 bases that match TRBD1. V was clipped by 5 bases and J by 5 bases; unmatched bases: 2. In germline, CDR1 is SNHLY, CDR2 FYNNEI. This CDR3 region has 12 residues. The CDR3, as DNA: TGTGCCAGCAGTCCGACAGGGTATGGCTACACCTTC. Its protein is CASSPTGYGYTF.

The chain uses TRBV9 and TRBJ1-6, with 7 bases lining up with TRBD1. The length of the CDR3 is 15 residues. CDR1 SGDLS and CDR2 YYNGEE come from the germline V gene. The V gene end was trimmed by 0 bases and the J gene end by 8 bases; junction bases not matched to a gene: 5. This CDR3 reads CASSVGRQGHSPLHF. The CDR3 DNA reads as TGTGCCAGCAGCGTAGGTAGACAGGGTCATTCACCCCTCCACTTT. Variable domain in full (rest from reference TRBV9 and TRBJ1-6): DSGVTQTPKHLITATGQRVTLRCSPRSGDLSVYWYQQSLDQGLQFLIQYYNGEERAKGNILERFSAQQFPDLHSELNLSSLELGDSALYFCASSVGRQGHSPLHFGNGTRLTVT.

The chain combines TRBV28 with TRBJ1-6, with 10 bases lining up with TRBD1. After removal of 6 bases from V and 1 base from J, the junction contained 6 bases not matched to a gene. Per germline, CDR1 MDHEN and CDR2 SYDVKM. CDR3 length: 17 amino acids. CDR3 nucleotide sequence: TGTGCCAGCAGGACCCGGACAGGGGGTTCCTATAATTCACCCCTCCACTTT. Translating it yields CASRTRTGGSYNSPLHF.

The rearrangement joins TRBV5-6 to TRBJ1-1, with 8 bases aligning to TRBD1. This CDR3 contains 17 residues. CDR1 SGHDT and CDR2 YYEEEE come from the germline V gene. V trimming: 0 bases; J trimming: 1 base; junction bases outside the gene matches: 8. CDR3 amino acids: CASSLAAGGLSNTEAFF. CDR3 nucleotides: TGTGCCAGCAGCTTGGCCGCAGGGGGCCTATCGAACACTGAAGCTTTCTTT. The whole variable domain, filled in from reference TRBV5-6 and TRBJ1-1, reads DAGVTQSPTHLIKTRGQQVTLRCSPKSGHDTVSWYQQALGQGPQFIFQYYEEEERQRGNFPDRFSGHQFPNYSSELNVNALLLGDSALYLCASSLAAGGLSNTEAFFGQGTRLTVV.

V is TRBV21-1 and J is TRBJ2-7; the table's D call of TRBD1 was not tested on the DNA. TRBV21-1 constitutes a pseudogene. CDR3 size: 16 residues. CDR3 sequence reads: CASSKESLGQTYEQYF. CDR3 in DNA: TGTGCCAGCAGCAAAGAGTCCCTGGGACAAACTTACGAGCAGTACTTC.

This sequence joins TRBV19 and TRBJ1-2, with 7 bases fitting TRBD1. V shed 8 bases and J 2 bases; nucleotides not matched to a gene: 8. The CDR3 sequence is 14 residues long. Germline V gene data show CDR1 as LNHDA and CDR2 as SQIVND (reference sequence). CDR3 in DNA: TGTGCCAGTGGACGACTGGACAGGAACTATGGCTACACCTTC. Its protein is CASGRLDRNYGYTF.

This clone was recorded a few times. The rearrangement links TRBV5-5 to TRBJ1-2; 8 nucleotides line up with TRBD1. With V trimmed by 4 bases and J by 3 bases, 8 bases remained unmatched. Germline V lookup: CDR1 SGHKS, CDR2 YYEKEE (reference sequence). The CDR3 runs 15 residues. The CDR3 loop reads CASSAETGAYYGYTF. CDR3 coding DNA: TGTGCCAGCAGCGCAGAGACAGGGGCTTACTATGGCTACACCTTC.

The CDR3: CASSLQGHSNQPQHF. The CDR3 region has the DNA TGTGCCAGCAGCCTACAGGGGCATAGCAATCAGCCCCAGCATTTT. The rearrangement links TRBV5-6 to TRBJ1-5; 7 bases fit TRBD1. The V gene's germline CDR1 is SGHDT and CDR2 YYEEEE. The CDR3 extends over 15 amino acids. With 4 bases clipped from V and 0 bases from J, the junction kept 4 bases outside the gene matches.

The chain combines TRBV7-9 with TRBJ2-5; 7 bases map to TRBD1. This CDR3 is built from 14 residues. Germline CDR1 SEHNR, CDR2 FQNEAQ (reference sequence). V lost 2 bases to trimming and J lost 5 bases; unmatched junction nucleotides: 5. The CDR3 loop is CASSLRGGDETQYF. The CDR3 DNA reads TGTGCCAGCAGCTTACGAGGGGGCGACGAGACCCAGTACTTC.

This chain uses TRBV6-6 with TRBJ1-1; tentatively, D is TRBD1 (5 bases). The CDR3 loop spans 15 amino acids. V was clipped by 7 bases and J by 8 bases, with 23 bases between them. Germline V lookup: CDR1 MNHNY, CDR2 SVGAGI (reference sequence). DNA for the CDR3: TGTGCCAGCATCTTACGGGCGGAAGGAGCAGGGGAAGCTTTCTTT. Translated: CASILRAEGAGEAFF.